This is a list of T cell receptor beta chains from one sample in a study of cytomegalovirus exposure and HLA in healthy donors. Method: immunoSEQ multiplex PCR; TCRdb's copy keeps in-frame clones and lacks some. The sample has approximately 220,000 clones; approximately 90% are singletons. The sequenced sample was PBMCs. The receptors shown here come from a woman aged 18-29 years in good health and CMV-seronegative. Both conserved end residues are part of each CDR3. The D gene is left open where the match is weak. The size of a clone is reported for some rows only, either as once, few or many, or as a class for expanded clones.

V	J	size	D	DNA	CDR3
TRBV27	TRBJ2-4	.	.	TGTGCCAGCAGTGCCAGGATAGCCAAAAACATTCAGTACTTC	CASSARIAKNIQYF
TRBV4-2	TRBJ2-3	.	TRBD2	TGTGCCAGCAGCCAGGAACGACTAGCGGGATCTCCAGATACGCAGTATTTT	CASSQERLAGSPDTQYF
TRBV6-1	TRBJ2-1	.	TRBD1	TGTGCCAGCAGTGAACCCGGGACAGGCTCCTACAATGAGCAGTTCTTC	CASSEPGTGSYNEQFF
TRBV19	TRBJ2-3	.	.	TGTGCCAGTAAATCTTACCTGATCGGTGGAGATACGCAGTATTTT	CASKSYLIGGDTQYF
TRBV25-1	TRBJ1-1	.	TRBD1	TGTGCCAGCAGCCGAGGACAGGGGGCGGGGAACACTGAAGCTTTCTTT	CASSRGQGAGNTEAFF
TRBV4-1	TRBJ2-3	.	.	TGCGCCAGCAGCCAAGACTTAGCATCTTACGCAGATACGCAGTATTTT	CASSQDLASYADTQYF
TRBV30	TRBJ1-2	.	.	TGTGCCTGCCAACAGGCTAACTATGGCTACACCTTC	CACQQANYGYTF
TRBV7-9	TRBJ1-1	.	.	TGTGCCAGCACCACAGGGAGGAACACTGAAGCTTTCTTT	CASTTGRNTEAFF
TRBV29-1	TRBJ2-7	.	.	TGCAGCGTTGAAGATGGCGGGACGGATGGCACCTACGAGCAGTACTTC	CSVEDGGTDGTYEQYF
TRBV30	TRBJ1-1	.	TRBD1	TGTGCCTGGAGTGCCGGGACAGGGGGCCTTCGAGCTTTCTTT	CAWSAGTGGLRAFF
TRBV1	TRBJ2-7	.	.	TGCACCACCGGGGGGGCATATGGAGGCGGGAGGTCCTACGAGCAGTACTTC	CTTGGAYGGGRSYEQYF
TRBV14	TRBJ1-1	.	.	TGTGCCAGCAGCCAAGAAGTAGGAGGGAGGACTGAAGCTTTCTTT	CASSQEVGGRTEAFF
TRBV5-1	TRBJ1-5	.	TRBD1	TGCGCCAGCAGCCCGGGACAGGGGATATATAGCAATCAGCCCCAGCATTTT	CASSPGQGIYSNQPQHF
TRBV6-1	TRBJ1-2	.	TRBD1	TGTGCCAGCAGTTGGGACAGGGGTGGCTACACCTTC	CASSWDRGGYTF
TRBV13	TRBJ1-2	.	TRBD1	TGTGCCAGCAGCTCGGGACAGGGGAACTATGGCTACACCTTC	CASSSGQGNYGYTF
TRBV5-5	TRBJ1-2	once	.	TGTGCCAGCAGCCAAAGACAGGTCGCGTTTGATGGCTACACCTTC	CASSQRQVAFDGYTF
TRBV6-1	TRBJ2-1	.	.	TGTGCCACCCCCCGGGGGTATGAGCAGTTCTTC	CATPRGYEQFF
TRBV27	TRBJ2-7	.	TRBD1	TGTGCCAGCAGGCTCAGGGGGACCTCCTACGAGCAGTACTTC	CASRLRGTSYEQYF
TRBV27	TRBJ2-1	.	TRBD2	TGTGCCAGCAGTAGAATAGCGGGAGGGCTTAGGAATGAGCAGTTCTTC	CASSRIAGGLRNEQFF
TRBV30	TRBJ2-3	.	.	TGTGCCTGGAGAGTAGGGGAGGTCACAGATACGCAGTATTTT	CAWRVGEVTDTQYF
TRBV5-1	TRBJ2-7	.	TRBD1	TGCGCCAGCAGCCCGACAGGGGGCTACGAGCAGTACTTC	CASSPTGGYEQYF
TRBV19	TRBJ2-7	.	TRBD1	TGTGCCAGTAGTAGCCGTGGACAGGGGGCCTCCTACGAGCAGTACTTC	CASSSRGQGASYEQYF
TRBV27	TRBJ2-7	.	TRBD1	TGTGCCAGCAGGGGACAGCCGACCCGTGAAGGGCAGTACTTC	CASRGQPTREGQYF
TRBV27	TRBJ1-1	.	.	TGTGCCAGCAGTTCGGGCACTGAAGCTTTCTTT	CASSSGTEAFF
TRBV11-2	TRBJ2-7	.	.	TGTGCCAGCAGCTTAGCCGTGACATACGAGCAGTACTTC	CASSLAVTYEQYF